The clone carrying this T cell receptor (beta chain) was seen more than once but under ten times. Antigen specificity is unknown. The sample belongs to a study of response to subunit inactivated influenza vaccine. Study results and limitations: It was the authors' suggestion that each seasonal influenza vaccination recruits few new T cells.

Germline CDR1 and CDR2: KGHSH and LQKENI. Trimming cost V 2 bases and J 3 bases, with 11 bases left between them. The CDR3 has 14 amino acids. A single record per CDR3 protein comes from TCRdb applying MiXCR to the RT-PCR reads. The top ten clones hold over 10% of a sample with around 150,000 distinct CDR3 sequences, 9.5% to 13% of them seen once. The V gene is TRBV18, the J gene TRBJ2-7; D is ambiguous. The receptor's source is a man over 45 who received an inactivated influenza vaccine. Sample: non-naive T cells sorted from PBMCs, taken 45 days after vaccination. The CDR3 DNA reads as TGTGCCAGCTCACCAGGGTTTTTAGTCTACGAGCAGTACTTC. It specifies CASSPGFLVYEQYF.